One sample yielded the 9 T cell receptor beta chains listed below, sequenced in a study of blood T cells in healthy people across ages. For the second PCR, which ran for about 7 to 11 cycles, a sample-barcoded 5' primer and a J-beta primer mix were used. A single record per CDR3 protein comes from TCRdb applying MiXCR to the 5' RACE reads. The repertoire consists of around 1,500,000 distinct CDR3 sequences, with around 39% occurring once and the leading ten covering 7.9%. The sample was blood. These receptors were obtained from a woman aged 18-29 years in good health.

The chain employs TRBV28 and TRBJ2-1, with 7 bases that match TRBD2. The CDR3 has 15 amino acids. After removal of 5 bases from V and 5 bases from J, the junction contained 9 bases not matched to a gene. Germline-derived CDR1 and CDR2 are MDHEN and SYDVKM. CDR3 bases: TGTGCCAGCAGTGCCCTGGTGGGGGGGAACAATGAGCAGTTCTTC. Its protein product is CASSALVGGNNEQFF.

The chain has TRBV27 and TRBJ1-4, with a weak D call TRBD1 (6 bases). Germline CDR1 MNHEY, CDR2 SMNVEV (reference sequence). The V gene lost 3 bases and the J gene lost 7 bases, with 18 bases spanning the gap. The CDR3 runs to 16 residues. CDR3 nucleotide sequence: TGTGCCAGCAGTTTTAAAGGAACAGGGCTGGTTGAAAAACTGTTTTTT. Its protein product is CASSFKGTGLVEKLFF.

This clonotype was seen a handful of times. The V call is TRBV12-3 or TRBV12-4, the J call TRBJ2-3; TRBD1 might be the D (6 bases). This CDR3 has 15 residues. The ends were cut back, 6 bases at V and 2 bases at J, with 15 bases in the middle. The CDR3, as DNA: TGTGCCAGCAGGATAGTTACAGGGAACACAGATACGCAGTATTTT. Its translation is CASRIVTGNTDTQYF.

For this clonotype: The DNA is omitted, as the CDR3 cannot be located on it reliably, and the CDR3 follows TCRdb's listing. The rearrangement links TRBV20-1 to TRBJ2-7; the table calls TRBD1, which could not be checked here. From germline, CDR1 is DFQATT and CDR2 SNEGSKA (reference sequence). The CDR3 region is 12 residues in length, termini included. CDR3 amino acids: CSARVGQGAAYF.

The chain is built from TRBV4-1 and TRBJ1-4; 7 nucleotides match TRBD1. The CDR3 extends over 17 amino acids. J was trimmed by 6 bases and V by 0 bases; bases with no gene match: 10. The germline V gene encodes CDR1 MGHRA and CDR2 YSYEKL. CDR3 sequence (DNA): TGCGCCAGCAGCCAAGATCGTGAAGGGACAGTCCATGAAAAACTGTTTTTT. This translates into CASSQDREGTVHEKLFF.

This clonotype was observed a few times. The chain uses TRBV29-1 and TRBJ2-7, with 12 bases aligning to TRBD2. The germline CDR1 and CDR2 sequences are SQVTM and ANQGSEA. The CDR3 has 18 residues. The V segment lost 5 bases and the J segment 3 bases; nucleotides outside the gene matches: 17. CDR3 nucleotide sequence: TGCAGCGTTCGTAATGCGACTAGCGGGAGCTTTCGAAGCTACGAGCAGTACTTC. The encoded protein is CSVRNATSGSFRSYEQYF.

This rearrangement joins TRBV6-6 to TRBJ1-4; perhaps TRBD1 as D (6 bases). The CDR3 is made up of 12 amino acids. Germline values: CDR1 MNHNY, CDR2 SVGAGI (reference sequence). V dropped 7 bases and J dropped 11 bases, with 14 bases sitting between them. The CDR3 DNA is TGTGCCAGCACTCCGGGACAAATTAAACTGTTTTTT. Encoded protein: CASTPGQIKLFF.

The rearrangement joins TRBV11-2 to TRBJ2-1; possible D gene TRBD2, 6 bases. This CDR3 is built from 14 residues. V lost 9 bases and J 5 bases, leaving 17 bases between the germline ends. The germline gives CDR1 SGHAT, CDR2 FQNNGV. The CDR3: CASLIAAKDNEQFF. In nucleotides, the CDR3 is TGTGCCAGTTTGATAGCGGCCAAGGACAATGAGCAGTTCTTC.

V and J are TRBV3-1 and TRBJ1-5; D uncertain. Trimming cost V 4 bases and J 4 bases, with 14 bases left between them. Germline V gene lookup returns CDR1 LGHDT and CDR2 YNNKEL (reference sequence). This CDR3 contains 15 residues. Here the CDR3 reads CASSPHVDKNQPQHF. DNA of the CDR3: TGTGCCAGCAGCCCGCACGTCGACAAAAATCAGCCCCAGCATTTT.